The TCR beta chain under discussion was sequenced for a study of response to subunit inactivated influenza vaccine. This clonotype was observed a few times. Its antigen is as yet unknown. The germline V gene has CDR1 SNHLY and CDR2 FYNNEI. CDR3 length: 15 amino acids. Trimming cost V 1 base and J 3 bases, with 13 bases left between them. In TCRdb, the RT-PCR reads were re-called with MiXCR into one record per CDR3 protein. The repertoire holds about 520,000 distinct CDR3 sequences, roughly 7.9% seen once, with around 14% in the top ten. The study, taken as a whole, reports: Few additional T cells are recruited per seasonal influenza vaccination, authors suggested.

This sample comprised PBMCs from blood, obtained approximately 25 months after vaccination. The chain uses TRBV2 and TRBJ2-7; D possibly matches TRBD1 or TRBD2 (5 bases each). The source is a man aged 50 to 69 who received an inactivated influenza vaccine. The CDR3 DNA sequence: TGTGCCAGCAGTGAAGGGACACTAGATCTCTACGAGCAGTACTTC. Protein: CASSEGTLDLYEQYF.